This TCR beta chain stems from a study of T-cell reconstitution after alpha-beta-depleted transplantation in children. The authors prepared the TCRbeta library with unique molecular identifiers. From the PCR reads, TCRdb called clonotypes with MiXCR, one entry per CDR3 protein. This sample yields more than 200,000 distinct CDR3 sequences, of which about 26% are seen a single time; roughly 2.5% belongs to the top ten. This CDR3 has 14 residues. Study results and caveats: At one year after transplant, newly produced T cells mostly accounted for T-cell counts and diversity.

This clonotype was seen only a few times. Antigen unknown. The V gene is TRBV21-1, the J gene TRBJ1-6; TRBD1 is taken as the D call from the table, unchecked against the DNA. TRBV21-1 is a pseudogene segment. Source: PBMCs, taken before TCRalphabeta/CD19-depleted stem cell transplant. The origin of this receptor is a girl aged 2 to 9 with Fanconi anemia, due to receive a stem cell transplant. CDR3 region: CASPRQGQESPLHF. The CDR3 nucleotides read TGTGCCAGCCCCAGACAGGGTCAAGAGTCACCCCTCCACTTT.